This TCR beta chain is drawn from a study of cytomegalovirus exposure and HLA in healthy donors. The PCR was carried out with 60 Vbeta primers and 13 Jbeta primers. Here immunoSEQ multiplex PCR was the method, and the copy in TCRdb shows in-frame clones only, minus some. This table has approximately 160,000 clones, about 77% appearing once. The germline V gene has CDR1 SGHRS and CDR2 YFSETQ. V lost 0 bases to trimming and J lost 5 bases; unmatched junction nucleotides: 7. The CDR3 runs 16 residues. Sampled while nominally healthy, donors likely had unrecorded immune exposures. The receptor was isolated from a male donor in good health and CMV-seropositive. The source material was PBMCs. The rearrangement links TRBV5-1 to TRBJ2-3, with 9 bases fitting TRBD2. The CDR3 here is CASSLEGGGAIDTQYF. The CDR3 bases are TGCGCCAGCAGCTTGGAGGGCGGGGGGGCTATAGATACGCAGTATTTT.